These 32 T cell receptor beta chains originate from one sample sequenced in a study of PD-1 blockade in classical Hodgkin lymphoma. Produced via immunoSEQ multiplex PCR; TCRdb's table is partial and in-frame only. The table includes 60,000 or so clones, 90% detected once. Patients all relapsed after autologous stem cell transplantation, and there was variation in brentuximab vedotin exposure. The sample in question was peripheral blood mononuclear cells (PBMCs), obtained at baseline. The receptor source for this set is a human donor with classical Hodgkin lymphoma.

The chain links TRBV29-1 to TRBJ1-4, with no clear D. V gave up 5 bases and J gave up 7 bases, with 14 bases separating them. CDR3 length: 13 residues. The germline CDR1 and CDR2 sequences are SQVTM and ANQGSEA. CDR3: CSVLITVGEKLFF. The CDR3 nucleotides are TGCAGCGTTCTGATAACGGTCGGTGAAAAACTGTTTTTT.

This chain joins TRBV27 and TRBJ2-4; perhaps TRBD1 as D (6 bases). CDR1 is MNHEY and CDR2 is SMNVEV in the germline V gene (reference sequence). V was pared by 0 bases and J by 7 bases, with 13 bases between. CDR3 length: 15 residues. For the CDR3, the DNA is TGTGCCAGCAGTTTATCGAGGGGGACCGGGAACATTCAGTACTTC. Amino acids: CASSLSRGTGNIQYF.

The V call is TRBV7-8, the J call TRBJ2-1; D ambiguous. Germline V gene lookup returns CDR1 SGHVS and CDR2 FQNEAQ. The length of the CDR3 is 14 residues. V was pared by 1 base and J by 6 bases, with 10 bases between. CDR3 nucleotides: TGTGCCAGCAGCTTAGAGGGCCTCCCCAATGAGCAGTTCTTC. This translates into CASSLEGLPNEQFF.

The chain is built from TRBV28 and TRBJ1-1; no definite D call. The CDR3 is made up of 12 amino acids. Germline V gene sequence: CDR1 MDHEN, CDR2 SYDVKM. V lost 7 bases and J lost 7, with 13 bases in between. CDR3 DNA: TGTGCCAGCACCCTGGTTCGGGGTGAAGCTTTCTTT. Its translation: CASTLVRGEAFF.

The CDR3 sequence is CASSPPGGETQYF. As DNA, the CDR3 is TGTGCCAGCTCACCCCCAGGCGGGGAGACCCAGTACTTC. The rearrangement uses TRBV18 and TRBJ2-5, with D tentatively TRBD2 (5 bases). Germline V gives CDR1 KGHSH, CDR2 LQKENI. The V end lost 3 bases, the J end lost 5 bases, and 10 bases lay between the germline ends. The CDR3 has 13 amino acids. Looking up the rest from reference TRBV18 and TRBJ2-5 gives the full variable domain: NAGVMQNPRHLVRRRGQEARLRCSPMKGHSHVYWYRQLPEEGLKFMVYLQKENIIDESGMPKERFSAEFPKEGPSILRIQQVVRGDSAAYFCASSPPGGETQYFGPGTRLLVL.

The rearrangement links TRBV2 to TRBJ1-1; unclear D gene. The CDR3 contains 12 residues. Between the trimmed V and J ends, which lost 6 bases and 0 bases, there was a span of 5 bases. Looked up from germline, CDR1 is SNHLY and CDR2 is FYNNEI. The CDR3 DNA is TGTGCCAGCAGGGAGGTGAACACTGAAGCTTTCTTT. Its translation is CASREVNTEAFF. Full variable domain (outside the CDR3, taken from reference TRBV2 and TRBJ1-1): EPEVTQTPSHQVTQMGQEVILRCVPISNHLYFYWYRQILGQKVEFLVSFYNNEISEKSEIFDDQFSVERPDGSNFTLKIRSTKLEDSAMYFCASREVNTEAFFGQGTRLTVV.

The gene calls are TRBV7-6 and TRBJ1-5, with D unresolved. Germline CDR1 reads SGHVS; CDR2 reads FNYEAQ. This CDR3 comprises 14 residues. V lost 1 base, J lost 7 bases, and 11 bases lay in between. The CDR3 DNA reads as TGTGCCAGCAGCTTAGGGGGAGGGTCGCAGCCCCAGCATTTT. This translates into CASSLGGGSQPQHF.

This chain uses TRBV10-3 with TRBJ2-7; D possibly uses TRBD1 or TRBD2 (5 bases each). The CDR3 extends over 14 amino acids. V lost 9 bases and J 0 bases, leaving 15 bases between the germline ends. Germline CDR1 reads ENHRY; CDR2 reads SYGVKD. The CDR3 sequence: CAIARDRSSYEQYF. As DNA, the CDR3 is TGTGCCATAGCACGGGACCGAAGCTCCTACGAGCAGTACTTC.

The V and J genes are TRBV6-4 and TRBJ2-3; tentatively, D is TRBD1 (5 bases). The CDR3 has 15 residues. Trimming took off 0 bases at V and 3 bases at J, with 10 bases between the two ends. Germline V gene lookup returns CDR1 MRHNA and CDR2 SNTAGT. Here the CDR3 DNA reads TGTGCCAGCAGTGACTCGGCAGGGTCAACAGATACGCAGTATTTT. Its translation: CASSDSAGSTDTQYF.

The rearrangement uses TRBV10-3 and TRBJ1-1; 7 bases line up with TRBD1. V lost 4 bases, J lost 1 base, and 3 bases stayed unmatched. CDR1 is ENHRY, CDR2 SYGVKD, per germline. The CDR3 contains 14 residues. The DNA for the CDR3 is TGTGCCATCAGTGTGGGACAGCCGAACACTGAAGCTTTCTTT. Translating it yields CAISVGQPNTEAFF.

The chain combines TRBV2 with TRBJ1-5; D gene unclear. V was trimmed by 3 bases and J by 4 bases, leaving 19 bases between them. Germline V gene lookup returns CDR1 SNHLY and CDR2 FYNNEI. The CDR3 contains 17 residues. The CDR3 coding sequence is TGTGCCAGCAGTGAGGGGATTTACCGGCTCCAAAATCAGCCCCAGCATTTT. Translation: CASSEGIYRLQNQPQHF.

CDR3 coding DNA: TGTGCCAGCAATCAGGGGAACACTGAAGCTTTCTTT. Protein product: CASNQGNTEAFF. J is TRBJ1-1 and V is TRBV6-5; TRBD1 might be the D (5 bases). The germline V and J ends were trimmed by 7 bases and 1 base, with 7 bases remaining between them. The CDR3 totals 12 residues. In germline, CDR1 is MNHEY, CDR2 SVGAGI.

The V and J genes are TRBV5-1 and TRBJ2-2; tentatively, D is TRBD1 or TRBD2 (6 bases each). Trimming cost V 3 bases and J 6 bases, with 24 bases left between them. This CDR3 spans 18 amino acids. Germline CDR1 SGHRS, CDR2 YFSETQ. The CDR3 is CASSWTPGGGGSAGELFF. DNA for the CDR3: TGCGCCAGCAGCTGGACCCCCGGAGGGGGTGGGAGCGCCGGGGAGCTGTTTTTT.

The chain has TRBV14 and TRBJ2-7; D is unresolved. The CDR3 is made up of 17 amino acids. Germline CDR1 and CDR2: SGHDN and FVKESK. V lost 0 bases and J 4 bases, leaving 19 bases between the germline ends. The CDR3 protein is CASSQEGRLVLIYEQYF. The DNA for the CDR3 is TGTGCCAGCAGCCAAGAAGGAAGGTTAGTACTGATATACGAGCAGTACTTC.

This rearrangement joins TRBV9 to TRBJ1-4, with 10 nucleotides matching TRBD1. The germline V gene encodes CDR1 SGDLS and CDR2 YYNGEE. V shed 3 bases and J 2 bases; nucleotides not matched to a gene: 4. This CDR3 has 16 residues. CDR3 coding DNA: TGTGCCAGCAGCGCTAGACAGGGGGCGACTAATGAAAAACTGTTTTTT. This codes for CASSARQGATNEKLFF.

The rearrangement joins TRBV2 to TRBJ1-5; D not certain. V lost 4 bases to trimming and J lost 0 bases, with 10 bases between them. The germline V gene has CDR1 SNHLY and CDR2 FYNNEI. The CDR3 is 15 amino acids. The CDR3 coding sequence is TGTGCCAGCAGTGGGACCCCGGCTAGCAATCAGCCCCAGCATTTT. Protein: CASSGTPASNQPQHF.

This clone was seen only a few times. CDR3 in amino acids: CSVPGATNEKLFF. In DNA, the CDR3 is TGCAGCGTCCCAGGGGCGACTAATGAAAAACTGTTTTTT. V gene TRBV29-1 combines with J gene TRBJ1-4; the D gene is possibly TRBD1 (6 bases). The V gene lost 6 bases and the J gene lost 2 bases, with 10 bases spanning the gap. Germline values: CDR1 SQVTM, CDR2 ANQGSEA. This CDR3 contains 13 residues.

V and J are TRBV5-5 and TRBJ2-7, with D unclear. CDR1 and CDR2 from the germline V gene are SGHKS and YYEKEE (reference sequence). Trimming shortened V by 1 base and J by 5 bases, and 10 bases separated the two germline ends. The CDR3 runs 13 residues. CDR3 sequence: CASSLRMDDEQYF. The CDR3 DNA reads TGTGCCAGCAGCTTGCGTATGGACGACGAGCAGTACTTC.

Remarks on this clone: This CDR3 is also generated by other DNA sequences in the sample. V is TRBV2 and J is TRBJ2-7, with 7 bases fitting TRBD2. The V gene end was trimmed by 1 base and the J gene end by 4 bases; junction bases not matched to a gene: 4. The CDR3 is made up of 14 amino acids. The germline V gene encodes CDR1 SNHLY and CDR2 FYNNEI. As DNA, the CDR3 is TGTGCCAGCAGTGAAGGGGCGGGGGTGTACGAGCAGTACTTC. Residues: CASSEGAGVYEQYF.

The chain links TRBV5-1 to TRBJ1-6; a weak D match, TRBD1 (5 bases). CDR1 and CDR2 from the germline V gene are SGHRS and YFSETQ. The CDR3 sequence is 14 residues long. V lost 0 bases to trimming and J lost 8 bases, with 9 bases between them. The CDR3 here is CASSLVMGDSPLHF. The CDR3 coding sequence is TGCGCCAGCAGCTTGGTGATGGGGGATTCACCCCTCCACTTT.

V and J are TRBV5-4 and TRBJ1-1, with 7 bases identical to TRBD1. Germline CDR1 SGHNT, CDR2 YYREEE (reference sequence). This CDR3 comprises 15 residues. Germline trimming cut 4 bases from V and 4 bases from J; bases unmatched to any gene: 10. CDR3 in amino acids: CASSPTGYGVTEAFF. Written as DNA, the CDR3 is TGTGCCAGCAGCCCGACAGGGTACGGGGTCACTGAAGCTTTCTTT.

This chain joins TRBV4-1 and TRBJ1-1, with D unresolved. This CDR3 region has 14 residues. V lost 5 bases and J lost 3, with 13 bases in between. CDR1 and CDR2 (germline): MGHRA, YSYEKL. In nucleotides, the CDR3 is TGCGCCAGCAGCTGGACCCGGGAGGACACTGAAGCTTTCTTT. Protein sequence: CASSWTREDTEAFF.

The chain couples TRBV19 to TRBJ1-2; D is unclear. Germline V gene sequence: CDR1 LNHDA, CDR2 SQIVND (reference sequence). CDR3 length equals 13 residues. Trimming removed 6 bases from V and 4 bases from J, with 12 bases in between. The CDR3 DNA is TGTGCCAGTAGCCTCCAGGTGACCTATGGCTACACCTTC. As protein: CASSLQVTYGYTF.

The chain is built from TRBV25-1 and TRBJ1-5; D might be TRBD1 (5 bases). CDR1 and CDR2 (germline): MGHDK, SYGVNS. This CDR3 spans 13 amino acids. V was trimmed by 2 bases and J by 5 bases, leaving 7 bases between them. This chain's CDR3 is CASSEMGDQPQHF. The DNA for the CDR3 is TGTGCCAGCAGTGAAATGGGGGATCAGCCCCAGCATTTT.

The chain recombines TRBV15 with TRBJ2-1; tentatively, D is TRBD1 (5 bases). Germline CDR1 and CDR2: LNHNV and YYDKDF (reference sequence). The CDR3 sequence is 15 residues long. V shed 5 bases and J shed 2 bases, with 13 bases lying between them. This chain's CDR3 is CATSPRQGPYNEQFF. CDR3 sequence (DNA): TGTGCCACCAGCCCACGCCAGGGCCCCTACAATGAGCAGTTCTTC.

The rearrangement uses TRBV18 and TRBJ2-6; D is unresolved. The germline gives CDR1 KGHSH, CDR2 LQKENI. The CDR3 sequence is 16 residues long. Trimming removed 0 bases from V and 4 bases from J, with 10 bases in between. For the CDR3, the DNA is TGTGCCAGCTCACCACCGCTAGTCCACGGGGCCAACGTCCTGACTTTC. Protein: CASSPPLVHGANVLTF.

The V call is TRBV5-1, the J call TRBJ2-7, with D hard to call. The CDR3 loop spans 16 amino acids. CDR1 and CDR2 from the germline V gene are SGHRS and YFSETQ. V shed 5 bases and J shed 2 bases, with 20 bases lying between them. The CDR3 loop reads CASSRPGVATTYEQYF. The CDR3 region has the DNA TGCGCCAGCAGTCGTCCGGGCGTAGCTACGACCTACGAGCAGTACTTC.

The chain carries TRBV14 and TRBJ2-1; D is uncertain. Per the germline V gene, CDR1 is SGHDN and CDR2 is FVKESK. The CDR3 runs 15 residues. The V gene lost 0 bases and the J gene lost 5 bases, with 11 bases spanning the gap. CDR3: CASSQDYRLNNEQFF. As DNA, the CDR3 is TGTGCCAGCAGCCAAGATTATCGGCTAAACAATGAGCAGTTCTTC.

The chain recombines TRBV25-1 with TRBJ1-3, with D unclear. Germline loops: CDR1 MGHDK, CDR2 SYGVNS. The V and J ends lost 6 bases and 7 bases respectively, with 7 bases between them. The CDR3 runs to 11 residues. The CDR3 bases are TGTGCCAGCAGCGTAGGGAACACCATATATTTT. It yields the protein CASSVGNTIYF.

The V and J genes are TRBV7-9 and TRBJ1-1; the D is unclear. CDR1 is SEHNR, CDR2 FQNEAQ, per germline (reference sequence). With 1 base removed from V and 8 bases from J, the gap between germline ends came to 8 bases. The CDR3 consists of 12 residues. In nucleotides, the CDR3 is TGTGCCAGCAGCTTAGAGGAACCAGAAGCTTTCTTT. Protein sequence: CASSLEEPEAFF.

This clone turned up a few times. The V and J genes are TRBV2 and TRBJ1-4; unclear D gene. Trimming took off 4 bases at V and 1 base at J, with 4 bases between the two ends. Germline V gives CDR1 SNHLY, CDR2 FYNNEI. This CDR3 contains 13 residues. The CDR3: CASSVRTNEKLFF. The CDR3 DNA reads TGTGCCAGCAGTGTGCGAACTAATGAAAAACTGTTTTTT. Supplemented by reference TRBV2 and TRBJ1-4, the full variable domain reads EPEVTQTPSHQVTQMGQEVILRCVPISNHLYFYWYRQILGQKVEFLVSFYNNEISEKSEIFDDQFSVERPDGSNFTLKIRSTKLEDSAMYFCASSVRTNEKLFFGSGTQLSVL.

The chain carries TRBV6-6 and TRBJ1-2; unclear D gene. CDR1 and CDR2 (germline): MNHNY, SVGAGI (reference sequence). Trimming took 4 bases from V and 8 from J, leaving 14 bases between them. The CDR3 loop spans 13 amino acids. CDR3: CASSLGLTGGYTF. The CDR3 bases are TGTGCCAGCAGTTTGGGCCTCACGGGCGGCTACACCTTC.